This entry is about one TCR beta chain. Its antigen is currently unknown. These data originate in a study of vaccination and CD4 T cells after COVID-19. Overall study: Sampling post-COVID took place a median roughly 93 days after diagnosis (range 35 to 161).

As for treatment: approximately nine-day PBMC culture with coronavirus spike peptide pools or control peptides (ViraFEST assay). Peptide-pool expansion of antigen-specific T cells preceded TCR sequencing in ViraFEST. Cultured CD4+ T cell DNA underwent sequencing with the Oncomine TCR Beta short-read assay. Cultures of CD4+ T cells served as the source for extracting genomic DNA. TCRdb used MiXCR to reprocess the PCR reads, holding one entry per CDR3 protein. The profile shows about 23,000 distinct CDR3 sequences, under 55% of them singletons. Per the germline V gene, CDR1 is LGHNA and CDR2 is YNFKEQ. Trimming took 0 bases from V and 3 from J; bases not matched to a gene: 5. The CDR3 runs to 16 residues. Overall study findings and caveats: The authors identified 304 of 307 vaccine-specific clones in convalescent patients as spike mono-reactive.

The input for sequencing was CD4+ T cells from blood, cultured in vitro, taken before SARS-CoV-2 vaccination. The clonotype originates from a human donor who received a COVID-19 vaccine. V is TRBV4-2 and J is TRBJ2-1, with 7 bases aligning to TRBD1. CDR3 bases: TGTGCCAGCAGCCAAGAGGGGACAGCGGTCTACAATGAGCAGTTCTTC. This encodes CASSQEGTAVYNEQFF.